Each of the 14 T cell receptor beta chains below was sequenced from the same sample in a study of blood T cells in healthy people across ages. A sample-barcoded 5' primer and a J-beta primer mix were used in a second PCR of roughly 7 to 12 cycles. TCRdb redid the calling of the 5' RACE reads with MiXCR, one entry per CDR3 protein. Among some 1.5 million distinct CDR3 sequences listed, 28% were seen once. The sequenced material came from blood. The receptor source for this set is a woman aged 25 to 39 in good health.

With regard to this clonotype: A much larger clone differs from this one at a single base, so this may be a read error. The J gene is TRBJ2-3, the V gene TRBV6-5; the D gene is possibly TRBD1 (6 bases). Trimming left V 6 bases short and J 5 bases short, with 12 bases between. Germline assignment: CDR1 MNHEY and CDR2 SVGAGI. The CDR3 loop spans 13 amino acids. CDR3 DNA sequence: TGTGCCAGCAGAGAAACAGGGAGAGATACGCAGTATTTT. This codes for CASRETGRDTQYF.

This clonotype was picked up a small number of times. This chain uses TRBV20-1 with TRBJ2-5; perhaps D is TRBD1 or TRBD2 (6 bases each). Trimming cost V 0 bases and J 6 bases, with 20 bases left between them. This CDR3 is built from 16 residues. Germline V gene data show CDR1 as DFQATT and CDR2 as SNEGSKA (reference sequence). CDR3 bases: TGCAGTGCTAGAGACCTAGAGGGGGACTCCCCCCAGACCCAGTACTTC. Its protein product is CSARDLEGDSPQTQYF.

This clonotype was found a few times. The J gene is TRBJ2-2, the V gene TRBV12-3 or TRBV12-4, with D hard to call. V was trimmed by 2 bases and J by 4 bases, leaving 8 bases between them. The CDR3 is 14 residues long. The CDR3 region has the DNA TGTGCCAGCAGTTTATCCGCGAGCACCGGGGAGCTGTTTTTT. This encodes CASSLSASTGELFF.

This clonotype was counted a few times. The chain has TRBV30 and TRBJ2-7; D may correspond to TRBD1 or TRBD2 (5 bases each). The CDR3 spans 14 residues. With 4 bases removed from V and 0 bases from J, the gap between germline ends came to 13 bases. CDR1 GTSNPN and CDR2 SVGIG come from the germline V gene (reference sequence). CDR3 region: CAWKLWDGSYEQYF. The CDR3 DNA follows: TGTGCCTGGAAGCTTTGGGACGGCTCCTACGAGCAGTACTTC.

This clonotype was picked up one time. This may arise from a read error, as a much more abundant clone is one base away. This chain connects TRBV10-3 to TRBJ2-3; D may match TRBD1 or TRBD2 (5 bases each). The CDR3 contains 14 residues. Deletions cut 0 bases from V and 6 bases from J, with 10 bases between. Germline V lookup: CDR1 ENHRY, CDR2 SYGVKD. CDR3 loop: CAISESGERDTQYF. In DNA form, the CDR3 reads TGTGCCATCAGTGAGTCGGGGGAGAGGGATACGCAGTATTTT.

The chain is built from TRBV11-2 and TRBJ2-7; D not resolved. The J call may not be correct, given that the DNA end is closer to TRBJ2-5. Looked up from germline, CDR1 is SGHAT and CDR2 is FQNNGV. This CDR3 is built from 15 residues. The CDR3 loop reads CASSPRVGGGKTQYF. The CDR3 nucleotides read TGTGCCAGCAGCCCTAGGGTCGGTGGTGGAAAGACCCAGTACTTC.

To note about this clonotype: At one boundary the junction diverges from the germline segment, which might be a read error. This rearrangement joins TRBV10-2 to TRBJ1-2; possible D gene TRBD1, 6 bases. The germline V gene encodes CDR1 WSHSY and CDR2 SAAADI. The CDR3 is 14 residues long. The CDR3 region is CASREGVLENGYTF. CDR3 nucleotide sequence: TGCGCCAGCAGGGAGGGGGTATTAGAGAATGGCTACACTTTC.

This clonotype was recorded a few times. The V and J genes are TRBV6-6 and TRBJ1-5; possible D gene TRBD1, 5 bases. CDR1 is MNHNY, CDR2 SVGAGI, per germline (reference sequence). Trimming pared 8 bases from V and 0 bases from J, leaving 17 bases between. CDR3 length equals 16 residues. In nucleotides, the CDR3 is TGTGCCAGCCGCCTGAAGGCACAGGATAGCAATCAGCCCCAGCATTTT. Amino acid sequence: CASRLKAQDSNQPQHF.

V gene TRBV11-2 combines with J gene TRBJ2-1, with 8 nucleotides matching TRBD2. Looked up from germline, CDR1 is SGHAT and CDR2 is FQNNGV. The CDR3 has 14 residues. Trimming removed 3 bases from V and 6 bases from J; junction bases left unmatched: 4. Written as DNA, the CDR3 is TGTGCCAGCAGCTTGGAAAGCGGGAGCAATGAGCAGTTCTTC. This encodes CASSLESGSNEQFF.

The chain joins TRBV4-1 to TRBJ1-6, with TRBD1 identical over 8 bases. This CDR3 contains 16 residues. V shed 0 bases, J shed 9 bases, and the junction held 7 bases outside the gene matches. Germline V lookup: CDR1 MGHRA, CDR2 YSYEKL. CDR3 amino acids: CASSQDKDRVLSPLHF. The CDR3 bases are TGCGCCAGCAGCCAAGACAAGGACAGGGTCCTTTCACCCCTCCACTTT.

Details on this clonotype: A much more abundant neighbour one base away suggests this may be a read error. The V call is TRBV10-2, the J call TRBJ2-1; 8 bases are shared with TRBD1. CDR1 is WSHSY and CDR2 is SAAADI in the germline V gene. The CDR3 runs 16 residues. CDR3: CASSESQGAQGNEKFF. In DNA, the CDR3 is TGCGCCAGCAGTGAGTCCCAGGGGGCGCAAGGAAATGAGAAGTTCTTC.

This sequence joins TRBV11-2 and TRBJ2-7; tentative D call: TRBD2 (5 bases). This CDR3 spans 15 amino acids. Germline V gene data show CDR1 as SGHAT and CDR2 as FQNNGV. The V and J ends lost 7 bases and 5 bases respectively, with 21 bases between them. The CDR3 sequence: CASTAIRGIANEQYF. CDR3 nucleotides: TGTGCCAGCACCGCAATAAGAGGGATTGCCAACGAGCAGTACTTC.

This clonotype was counted a few times. CDR3 nucleotide sequence: TGTGCCAGCAGTGAAGAGCAGGACCTCTATGGCTACACCTTC. This sequence encodes CASSEEQDLYGYTF. J is TRBJ1-2 and V is TRBV2; D gene ambiguous. Trimming took 1 base from V and 4 from J, leaving 10 bases between them. From germline, CDR1 is SNHLY and CDR2 FYNNEI. This CDR3 has 14 amino acids.

In this sample, this clonotype turned up a few times. The junction departs from germline at one end; a sequencing error may be responsible. This chain joins TRBV14 and TRBJ1-2; D is unclear. The CDR3 loop spans 14 amino acids. Germline CDR1 SGHDN, CDR2 FVKESK. The DNA of the CDR3 is TGTGTCAGCAGCCAACACAGAGCTAACTATGGCTACACCTTC. Translating it yields CVSSQHRANYGYTF.